The 10 T cell receptor beta chains presented below share a single source sample, sequenced in a study of cytomegalovirus exposure and HLA in healthy donors (dated by TCRdb to 2017 to 2019). The method was the immunoSEQ multiplex PCR assay. A mixture of 60 forward primers for TCR Vbeta segments and 13 reverse primers for TCR Jbeta segments was used in the multiplex PCR. The table was pulled from immuneACCESS by TCRdb, which kept in-frame rearrangements only. Such tables lose some clones; where checked, under half of the loss comes from unresolved V genes, and the rest has no known cause. The sample yields roughly 220,000 clones; about 70% were counted once. Roughly 2% of the sample lies in the top ten. Sequenced: PBMCs. These receptors all stem from a woman in her twenties or thirties in good health and CMV-seronegative.

In DNA, the CDR3 is TGTGCCACCAGCAGAGACAGGGGCGGATACGAGCAGTACTTC. Residues: CATSRDRGGYEQYF. The genes are TRBV15 and TRBJ2-7; possibly TRBD1 for D (6 bases). The ends were cut back, 0 bases at V and 4 bases at J, with 10 bases in the middle. There are 14 residues in the CDR3. CDR1 and CDR2 (germline): LNHNV, YYDKDF (reference sequence).

This clone was detected ten times or more. The rearrangement links TRBV7-9 to TRBJ2-7; D remains unclear. V lost 1 base and J 6 bases, leaving 16 bases between the germline ends. The germline CDR1 and CDR2 sequences are SEHNR and FQNEAQ (reference sequence). The CDR3 has 15 amino acids. CDR3 nucleotide sequence: TGTGCCAGCAGCTTAGGGTTCGGCTCGGGTGCCGAGCAGTACTTC. It specifies CASSLGFGSGAEQYF.

The genes are TRBV6-1 and TRBJ1-3, with D tentatively TRBD1 (5 bases). From germline, CDR1 is MNHNS and CDR2 SASEGT. V shed 6 bases and J shed 4 bases, with 10 bases lying between them. There are 13 residues in the CDR3. The DNA of the CDR3 is TGTGCCAGCAGGGACCCAGGGGGAAACACCATATATTTT. The encoded protein is CASRDPGGNTIYF.

The V gene is TRBV19, the J gene TRBJ1-2; D unresolved. V was shortened by 3 bases and J by 5 bases, with 13 bases between the two germline ends. This CDR3 has 14 residues. The V gene's germline CDR1 is LNHDA and CDR2 SQIVND (reference sequence). CDR3 amino acids: CASSIFGVQYGYTF. The CDR3 DNA sequence: TGTGCCAGTAGTATTTTTGGAGTTCAGTATGGCTACACCTTC.

The chain recombines TRBV30 with TRBJ2-1; 8 bases are shared with TRBD2. The germline gives CDR1 GTSNPN, CDR2 SVGIG (reference sequence). Trimming cost V 1 base and J 10 bases; bases outside gene matches: 9. CDR3 size: 14 residues. The CDR3 region is CAWSGGGGPREQFF. CDR3 nucleotides: TGTGCCTGGAGTGGGGGCGGGGGGCCGAGGGAGCAGTTCTTC.

The chain has TRBV7-2 and TRBJ2-5; perhaps TRBD1 as D (6 bases). The germline V gene encodes CDR1 SGHTA and CDR2 FQGNSA. This CDR3 spans 15 amino acids. V shed 3 bases and J shed 1 base, with 12 bases lying between them. The CDR3 DNA is TGTGCCAGCAGCTTCACGGGACACTTCCAAGAGACCCAGTACTTC. It translates to CASSFTGHFQETQYF.

This clone was observed a few times. The genes are TRBV10-3 and TRBJ1-3; D gene unclear. This CDR3 comprises 12 residues. With 2 bases removed from V and 4 bases from J, the gap between germline ends came to 3 bases. CDR1 ENHRY and CDR2 SYGVKD come from the germline V gene. The CDR3: CAISEPGNTIYF. The CDR3 nucleotides are TGTGCCATCAGTGAGCCAGGAAACACCATATATTTT.

The gene calls are TRBV6-5 and TRBJ2-2, with 13 bases matching TRBD2. There are 15 residues in the CDR3. Germline V gives CDR1 MNHEY, CDR2 SVGAGI. V dropped 5 bases and J dropped 6; count of bases not matched to a gene: 3. This CDR3 reads CASSPGLAGAGELFF. CDR3 sequence (DNA): TGTGCCAGCAGTCCCGGACTAGCGGGAGCCGGGGAGCTGTTTTTT.

The chain joins TRBV9 to TRBJ1-1; tentatively, D is TRBD1 (6 bases). The CDR3 has 14 residues. The germline CDR1 and CDR2 sequences are SGDLS and YYNGEE. V lost 3 bases to trimming and J lost 2 bases, with 11 bases between them. The CDR3 DNA follows: TGTGCCAGCAGCGCAGGACAGCTAAACACTGAAGCTTTCTTT. Translating it yields CASSAGQLNTEAFF.

The V gene is TRBV4-1, the J gene TRBJ2-7, with TRBD1 matching 7 bases. Germline V gives CDR1 MGHRA, CDR2 YSYEKL. The V and J ends lost 0 bases and 2 bases, in that order; junction bases with no gene match: 4. The CDR3 loop spans 15 amino acids. The CDR3 protein is CASSQDVQGAYEQYF. Written as DNA, the CDR3 is TGCGCCAGCAGCCAAGATGTGCAGGGGGCCTACGAGCAGTACTTC.